Below are 5 T cell receptor beta chains sequenced from a single sample in a study of regulatory T cells in long-lasting Graves disease. Time point given: newly diagnosed GD, antithyroid drugs for less than 3 months. The TCR library was prepared using RNA isolated from PBMCs. Arm-PCR of CDR3 regions with iRepertoire HTBI primers generated TCR beta libraries. TCRdb re-called the multiplex PCR reads with MiXCR, one entry per CDR3 protein. The sample has some 220,000 distinct CDR3 sequences; roughly a fifth are singletons. These data also formed part of another study, on T cells in Graves' hyperthyroidism and ophthalmopathy.

The sequencing used peripheral blood mononuclear cells (PBMCs), collected at new diagnosis, from a patient treated with antithyroid drugs. These TCRs come from a woman in her twenties or thirties with Graves disease.

This clonotype showed up many times. The chain combines TRBV3-1 with TRBJ2-5, with 11 positions matching TRBD2. There are 15 residues in the CDR3. Losses at the gene ends were 4 bases for V and 4 bases for J; bases not matched to a gene: 5. CDR1 LGHDT and CDR2 YNNKEL come from the germline V gene (reference sequence). The CDR3 DNA reads as TGTGCCAGCAGCCCCGGACTAGCGGGCATAGAGACCCAGTACTTC. As protein: CASSPGLAGIETQYF.

V gene TRBV2 combines with J gene TRBJ1-2, with 7 bases identical to TRBD1. CDR1 is SNHLY and CDR2 is FYNNEI in the germline V gene. V shed 1 base and J 6 bases; nucleotides not matched to a gene: 2. This CDR3 comprises 13 residues. CDR3 sequence (DNA): TGTGCCAGCAGTGAAGAGGGGGCGAATGGCTACACCTTC. As protein: CASSEEGANGYTF. The full variable domain, completed using reference TRBV2 and TRBJ1-2, is EPEVTQTPSHQVTQMGQEVILRCVPISNHLYFYWYRQILGQKVEFLVSFYNNEISEKSEIFDDQFSVERPDGSNFTLKIRSTKLEDSAMYFCASSEEGANGYTFGSGTRLTVV.

This clonotype was seen many times. The chain is built from TRBV6-2 or TRBV6-3 and TRBJ1-2, with D unresolved. CDR3 length: 13 residues. Between the trimmed V and J ends, which lost 7 bases and 4 bases, there was a span of 13 bases. Germline CDR1 MNHEY, CDR2 SVGEGT. The CDR3: CASTPYQRYGYTF. The CDR3 DNA is TGTGCCAGCACTCCATACCAGCGCTATGGCTACACCTTC.

This clonotype was counted at least ten times. V usage is TRBV30 and J usage is TRBJ1-2; 9 bases align to TRBD1. This CDR3 contains 17 residues. CDR1 is GTSNPN and CDR2 is SVGIG in the germline V gene (reference sequence). The V segment lost 4 bases and the J segment 3 bases; nucleotides outside the gene matches: 15. The CDR3 protein is CAWKNQLGQGKDYGYTF. In DNA form, the CDR3 reads TGTGCCTGGAAAAATCAACTGGGACAGGGTAAAGACTATGGCTACACCTTC.

Worth noting for this clonotype: This may stem from a read error, because a much larger clone lies one nucleotide away. The rearrangement links TRBV6-5 to TRBJ2-5; 7 positions agree with TRBD1. This CDR3 spans 14 amino acids. The germline V gene has CDR1 MNHEY and CDR2 SVGAGI. The V and J ends lost 4 bases and 7 bases, in that order; junction bases with no gene match: 9. CDR3 in amino acids: CASSFDDRAATQYF. The DNA for the CDR3 is TGTGCCAGCAGTTTCGACGACAGGGCTGCGACCCAGTACTTC.